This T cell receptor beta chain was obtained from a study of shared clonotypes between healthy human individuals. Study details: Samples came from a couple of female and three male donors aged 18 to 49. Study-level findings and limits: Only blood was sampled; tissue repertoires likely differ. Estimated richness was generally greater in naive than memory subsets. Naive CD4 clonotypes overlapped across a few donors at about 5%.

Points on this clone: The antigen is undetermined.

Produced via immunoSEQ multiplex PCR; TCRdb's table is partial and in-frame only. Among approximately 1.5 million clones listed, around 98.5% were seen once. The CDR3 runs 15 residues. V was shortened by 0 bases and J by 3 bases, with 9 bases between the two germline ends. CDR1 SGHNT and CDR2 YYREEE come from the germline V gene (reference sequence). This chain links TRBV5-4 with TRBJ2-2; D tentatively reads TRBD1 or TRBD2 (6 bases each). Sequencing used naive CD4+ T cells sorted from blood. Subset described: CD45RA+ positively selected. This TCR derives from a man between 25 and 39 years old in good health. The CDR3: CASSLAGAHTGELFF. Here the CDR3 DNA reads TGTGCCAGCAGCTTGGCGGGGGCGCACACCGGGGAGCTGTTTTTT.